This T cell receptor beta chain was identified during a study of cytomegalovirus exposure and HLA in healthy donors (dated by TCRdb to about 2017). Study-level background: An earlier analysis of roughly 630 of the donors reported about 250 Gb of sequence data and approximately 110 million unique TCR beta sequences from about 200 million T cells. The number of donors typed differed by locus, with roughly 629-640 for A, B, C, DRB1 and DQB1, over 500 for DQA1, 600 to 610 for DPA1, and around 460 for DPB1. High-throughput TCR immunosequencing, statistical association of individual TCRs with disease status, and machine learning were combined to predict cytomegalovirus infection status. Rather than drawing on any new phenotypic data, the later analysis identified candidate immune exposures from TCR beta sequences and the way those sequences occurred across donors. To study patterns of TCR occurrence, a later analysis re-analyzed previously published TCR beta repertoires from 666 donors and added high-resolution HLA genotyping. About 300 gigabases of sequencing data and around 88 million unique TCR sequences made up an early release that covered several hundred HLA-typed donors. Every discovery cohort repertoire had been produced on one sequencing platform. An earlier analysis of 587 of the donors used high-throughput TCR beta sequencing to judge whether each TCR beta V gene segment behaved as functional or pseudogenic. Four or five DR-DQ haplotypes were handled as single units for association and clustering because linkage in the cohort was strong. The T cell repertoires of some 670 subjects were profiled by immunosequencing and related to cytomegalovirus serostatus. HLA typing covered class I and class II loci at four-digit resolution. Donor age, sex, ethnicity and CMV serostatus were compiled together with the repertoire data. The aim of the study was to test whether cataloging public T cell receptors could identify signatures of past pathogen exposure. Genome-wide SNP genotypes for about 60% of the roughly 670 donors were used in a later genetic analysis, which treated that subset as a discovery cohort. In addition to the first cohort of approximately 670 subjects, a separate validation cohort of over 90 different subjects was used. Among about 400 genotyped donors of the cohort, an average of roughly 230,000 unique TCR beta nucleotide sequences was sequenced per donor, of which about 20% were non-productive. Of the approximately 400 genotyped donors, approximately 82% fell in the genetic ancestry cluster associated with self-reported Caucasian donors. General conclusions and limits of the study: Strong co-occurrence of HLA alleles, especially DR and DQ, made assigning TCR associations to individual alleles difficult. It was suggested by the authors that the approach could potentially be generalized to other disease states and immunological phenotypes. In a later analysis, the rate of TCR association differed among HLA loci, with DRB1 alleles having the most associated TCRs and HLA-C alleles having the fewest. Specific HLA alleles were associated with 15,000 to 20,000 TCR beta sequences at a false discovery rate of 0.05 in a later analysis. Because HLA typing was missing for some donors at each locus, association tests included only the typed subset. In a later analysis, several top co-occurrence clusters were reported to appear linked to parvovirus B19, influenza, CMV and Epstein-Barr virus. In vitro tests confirmed that three of the cytomegalovirus-associated TCR beta chains recognize cytomegalovirus antigens. A group of highly shared sequence variants was considered likely to be a technical artifact of the sequencing pipeline. Most TCR sequences were seen in very few donors, while some public TCRs were found in many individuals. A further reported finding was that TCR beta sequences accurately predicted the HLA-A and HLA-B alleles for most subjects in the first cohort. In the study, around 160 TCR beta chains were listed as associated with cytomegalovirus. Correlated functional status among segregating V segments might reflect linkage disequilibrium, but an unknown experimental factor could not be ruled out. In a later genetic analysis, fewer N-insertions in productive TCRs were reported among donors in an Asian-associated ancestry cluster than the roughly 640-donor mean. Some IMGT-functional V segments, including TRBV6-2 and TRBV6-3, could not be told apart with the 87-base-pair reads, so those segments were excluded. An association between a missense DCLRE1C variant and V-gene and J-gene trimming of TCR beta chains was found in a later genetic analysis and replicated in an independent cohort. The presence/absence analyses assumed that sequencing depth was roughly uniform across donors, and that assumption may not be true. This cohort had only TCR beta chains sequenced, and the lack of alpha or paired-chain data limited which features could be detected. In an earlier analysis of about 540 of the donors, most TCR beta V segments were observed in productive rearrangements about 90% or about 30% of the time, broadly matching IMGT annotations. The classifier was reported to diagnose cytomegalovirus status with high specificity and sensitivity in both the original and validation cohorts. CMV serostatus was the only immune exposure information available for the cohort. Because counts were too low, roughly 18 rarely observed V segments, including chromosome 9 orphons, were left out of the earlier analysis of roughly 600 of the donors. According to a later analysis, most CMV-associated TCR beta chains appeared to be HLA-restricted, and the HLA associations seemed to be driven largely by CMV exposure. In a later analysis, HLA-associated TCR beta chains showed more clonal expansion and lower generation probabilities than non-associated chains that were equally common.

Details on this clone: Its antigen specificity is not known. It has no much larger one-base neighbor in the sample; base qualities were not kept.

The cohort comprised several hundred healthy bone marrow donors. At the time of sampling, every cohort member was nominally healthy, though immune exposures that went unrecorded were likely present. The donor was CMV seronegative and was included in the group of a few hundred seronegative cohort members. Every donor gave a peripheral blood sample, and the peripheral blood mononuclear cells from that sample were used for TCR beta sequencing. The Qiagen DNeasy Blood Extraction Kit was used to extract genomic DNA from the blood cell samples. The receptor library was made with the immunoSEQ multiplex PCR assay. A mixture of 60 forward primers for TCR Vbeta segments and 13 reverse primers for TCR Jbeta segments was used in the multiplex PCR. The CDR3 region of rearranged TCR beta genes was amplified from genomic DNA by a multiplex PCR assay. On the Illumina HiSeq System, the amplified TCR beta libraries were sequenced as 87-base-pair reads. The original methods were these. Across the roughly 700 repertoires, a later analysis counted 60 million to 90 million unique TCR beta chains, approximately 10 million of which were shared by at least two donors. To remove PCR and sequencing errors, raw reads were error-corrected and collapsed into unique sequences using a nearest-neighbor algorithm that merged closely related sequences. Alignment of CDR3 sequences to IMGT reference sequences was used to assign V, D and J gene segments. For a sequence to be retained, a match of at least six nucleotides was required to both a V gene segment and a J gene segment. Rearrangements were called productive when the CDR3 lacked stop codons and stayed in frame with V and J; all others were non-productive. Following IMGT convention, CDR3 was defined as the stretch from the second conserved V-encoded cysteine to the conserved J-encoded phenylalanine. The earlier analysis of about 500 of the donors excluded sequences that lacked an unambiguous match to a single V gene segment. An earlier analysis of almost 600 of the donors classified V segments as functional when productive rearrangements were above 56.7% and as segregating when the standard deviation between donors was above 5%. A statistical classification framework was developed to diagnose cytomegalovirus status using the catalog of TCR beta chain sequences. In a later analysis, TCR nucleotide sequences were compared against IMGT/GENE-DB human TR gene sequences so that V and J genes could be assigned. Using the TCRdist pipeline, a later analysis assigned CDR3 sequences along with most-parsimonious VDJ recombination scenarios. A later analysis defined each TCR beta chain by its CDR3 amino acid sequence plus V-gene family, and excluded reads lacking a unique V-gene family. To address suspected cross-contamination and a sequencing artifact, a later analysis removed around 590 highly shared, low-generation-probability nucleotide sequences. In a later analysis, a clonal expansion index for each public chain was calculated from normalized within-repertoire ranks of inferred template counts. A later analysis computed generation probabilities with a VDJ recombination model fitted to out-of-frame rearrangements, and checked the results against IGoR. In a later analysis, hypergeometric tests were used to score TCR-TCR, TCR-HLA and TCR-CMV co-occurrence, with a repertoire-size bias correction applied to TCR pairs. To estimate false discovery rates, a later analysis permuted the HLA or CMV assignments 20 times. In a later analysis, co-occurring TCRs were grouped using DBSCAN, and TCRdist sequence similarity was added for clustering within HLA-allele-positive subsets. For co-occurrence clustering, repertoires with fewer than 30,000 or more than 120,000 public chains were excluded, along with about five repertoires with anomalous nucleotide sharing. This is the immuneACCESS table as TCRdb keeps it, with only in-frame sequences that have V and J called. A part of the clones is gone; compared with another copy, unresolved V genes explain less than half, and the rest is unexplained. The V and J calls and clone size were taken over from that table, and D and trimming were inferred from the DNA. For this sample the table gives 100,000 to 150,000 clones, of which around 80% were detected only once. The ten top clones hold approximately 2.6% of the sample.

V loses 2 bases, J loses 0 bases, and the germline ends lie 9 bases apart. The CDR3 runs 15 amino acids, cysteine and phenylalanine included. Only the CDR3 part of the read is kept: 45 bases, read in frame from the first base. According to the germline V gene, CDR1 reads SGDLS and CDR2 reads YYNGEE. This TCR was recovered from a boy aged 2 to 10 in good health and CMV-seronegative. The sequence is built from TRBV9 and TRBJ2-1; the D gene is perhaps TRBD2, from 6 matching bases. The sample was PBMCs. CDR3 region: CASSVLACSYNEQFF. The nucleotide sequence reads TGTGCCAGCAGCGTTCTAGCGTGCTCCTACAATGAGCAGTTCTTC. Where the CDR3 stops, the reference TRBV9 and TRBJ2-1 genes take over; the full variable domain is DSGVTQTPKHLITATGQRVTLRCSPRSGDLSVYWYQQSLDQGLQFLIQYYNGEERAKGNILERFSAQQFPDLHSELNLSSLELGDSALYFCASSVLACSYNEQFFGPGTRLTVL.